This T cell receptor (beta chain) emerged from a study of cytomegalovirus exposure and HLA in healthy donors. At the level of the study: A later analysis reported the 95 to 150 validation repertoires used the same platform as the approximately 660 first-cohort repertoires.

The repertoire was sequenced with immunoSEQ multiplex PCR; TCRdb's copy has only in-frame clones and lacks some. The sample contains 150,000 or so clones, approximately 87% of which appear only once. About this clone: The antigen remains undetermined.

Study findings and constraints: That first-cohort TCR clusters tended to co-occur in the 120 or so validation repertoires was found in a later analysis. Among the CMV-associated chains, a few were confirmed in vitro as specific for CMV antigens. Investigators reported 150 to 200 TCR beta chains as tied to cytomegalovirus.

The sample consisted of PBMCs. The receptor's source is a woman aged 25-40 years in good health and CMV-seronegative.

CDR3 amino acids: CASSHGETQYF. DNA of the CDR3: TGCGCCAGCAGCCACGGAGAGACCCAGTACTTC. This chain uses TRBV5-1 with TRBJ2-5, with D unclear. Germline CDR1 and CDR2: SGHRS and YFSETQ. The CDR3 length is 11 residues. Trimming removed 4 bases at V and 4 bases at J, with 5 bases between.